This T cell receptor beta chain is drawn from a study of ipilimumab plus nivolumab after autologous stem cell transplantation. Study-level information: Both relapsed and primary refractory DLBCL were included.

Starting 14 to 28 days after autologous transplant, ipilimumab 1 mg/kg was given. Data came from immunoSEQ multiplex PCR; TCRdb stores just in-frame clones and leaves some out. The table has fewer than 95,000 clones, 65% to 85% seen once. Per germline, CDR1 SGHRS and CDR2 YFSETQ. CDR3 length: 14 residues. The J segment lost 8 bases and the V segment lost 4 bases, leaving 8 bases of the junction unmatched. The chain combines TRBV5-1 with TRBJ2-1, with 8 positions matching TRBD1. The clonotype was recovered from a male donor with diffuse large B-cell lymphoma. The source was PBMCs, collected in a trial of ipilimumab plus nivolumab as post-transplant consolidation. The CDR3 loop reads CASSLETGAHEQFF. The CDR3 bases are TGCGCCAGCAGCCTGGAGACAGGGGCCCATGAGCAGTTCTTC.